The 7 T cell receptor beta chains in this list originate from one sample, sequenced in a study of T-cell memory formation after mild COVID-19. MiXCR, run by TCRdb on the 5' RACE reads, gives a single entry per CDR3 protein. This sample has about 280,000 distinct CDR3 sequences, with under 8.5% found just once. The specimen was PBMCs or a T cell subset sorted from them (not recorded which). The origin of the receptors is a man aged 18 to 30 who had mild COVID-19 (a few samples of this study predate the infection). Cell type and time point are not known.

CDR3 coding DNA: TGTGCCAGCAGCCAAGGTATCGCGGGGGGCGCGACGCAGTATTTT. This codes for CASSQGIAGGATQYF. The chain joins TRBV4-2 to TRBJ2-3; 8 nucleotides agree with TRBD2. Trimming at V came to 1 base and at J to 9 bases, leaving 9 bases not matched to a gene. CDR3 size: 15 residues. Germline CDR1 and CDR2: LGHNA and YNFKEQ.

Only a few counts were recorded for this clonotype. This chain joins TRBV5-1 and TRBJ2-6; D uncertain. Germline lookup yields CDR1 SGHRS and CDR2 YFSETQ. Trimming cost V 0 bases and J 2 bases, with 6 bases left between them. This CDR3 spans 15 amino acids. CDR3 nucleotide sequence: TGCGCCAGCAGCTTGGCCCATGCTGGGGCCAACGTCCTGACTTTC. Residues: CASSLAHAGANVLTF.

V usage is TRBV7-6 and J usage is TRBJ2-2, with D tentatively TRBD2 (6 bases). Trimming cost V 5 bases and J 2 bases, with 15 bases left between them. CDR1 SGHVS and CDR2 FNYEAQ come from the germline V gene. The length of the CDR3 is 16 residues. In DNA form, the CDR3 reads TGTGCCAGCAGCCAGGGAGGTCTAGCTAACACCGGGGAGCTGTTTTTT. This encodes CASSQGGLANTGELFF.

This clonotype has more than one count but fewer than ten. This chain joins TRBV5-1 and TRBJ2-3; TRBD2 agrees at 11 bases. CDR1 and CDR2 (germline): SGHRS, YFSETQ. The CDR3 is 18 residues long. Trimming at V came to 4 bases and at J to 0 bases, leaving 10 bases not matched to a gene. This chain's CDR3 is CASSRGTSGSTSTDTQYF. DNA of the CDR3: TGCGCCAGCAGCAGGGGGACTAGCGGATCGACTAGCACAGATACGCAGTATTTT.

Ten or more counts support this clonotype. V usage is TRBV4-1 and J usage is TRBJ2-5; D ambiguous. The germline V gene has CDR1 MGHRA and CDR2 YSYEKL. The germline V and J ends were trimmed by 4 bases and 4 bases, with 7 bases remaining between them. This CDR3 comprises 12 residues. CDR3 coding DNA: TGCGCCAGCAGCCCGATAGGAGAGACCCAGTACTTC. It yields the protein CASSPIGETQYF.

The chain couples TRBV6-1 to TRBJ2-2; D remains unclear. The CDR3 is 14 amino acids. Trimming pared 2 bases from V and 7 bases from J, leaving 11 bases between. Germline CDR1 reads MNHNS; CDR2 reads SASEGT. CDR3 DNA sequence: TGTGCCAGCAGTGAAATTGGGCCGGGCGGGGAGCTGTTTTTT. This sequence encodes CASSEIGPGGELFF.

This clonotype has only a few counts. V gene TRBV19 combines with J gene TRBJ1-5; 8 bases are shared with TRBD1. CDR3 length: 14 amino acids. The V segment lost 8 bases and the J segment 4 bases; nucleotides outside the gene matches: 7. Germline CDR1 reads LNHDA; CDR2 reads SQIVND (reference sequence). The CDR3 nucleotides are TGTGCCAGTCTGAACAGGGGGGGGAATCAGCCCCAGCATTTT. Encoded protein: CASLNRGGNQPQHF.